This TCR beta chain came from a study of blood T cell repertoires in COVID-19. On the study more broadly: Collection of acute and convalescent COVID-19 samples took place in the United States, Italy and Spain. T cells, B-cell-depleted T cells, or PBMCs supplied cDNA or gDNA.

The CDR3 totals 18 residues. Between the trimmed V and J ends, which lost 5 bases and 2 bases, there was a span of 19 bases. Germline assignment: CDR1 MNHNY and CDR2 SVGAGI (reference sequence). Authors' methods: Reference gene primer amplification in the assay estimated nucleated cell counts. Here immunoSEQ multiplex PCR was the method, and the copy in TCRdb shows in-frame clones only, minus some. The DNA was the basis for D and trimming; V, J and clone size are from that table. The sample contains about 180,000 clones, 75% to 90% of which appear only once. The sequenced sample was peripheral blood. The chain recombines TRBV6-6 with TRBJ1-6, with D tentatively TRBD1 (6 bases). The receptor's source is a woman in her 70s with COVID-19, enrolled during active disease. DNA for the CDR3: TGTGCCAGCAGTCGCCAGGGACCCGACAGGCCCTATAATTCACCCCTCCACTTT. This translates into CASSRQGPDRPYNSPLHF.